This TCR beta chain was recorded in a study of T cells in Graves' hyperthyroidism and ophthalmopathy. In patients aged 18 to 65, hyperthyroidism was newly diagnosed, with duration under 2 months. Diagnosis relied on clinical symptoms, serum thyroxine and TRAb, thyroid ultrasound and orbital computed tomography. Germline lookup yields CDR1 DFQATT and CDR2 SNEGSKA (reference sequence). This CDR3 is built from 16 residues. The V and J ends lost 6 bases and 0 bases, in that order; junction bases with no gene match: 10. Of note for this clonotype: Its specificity is not known.

General study results and limits: Among clonotypes expanded in thyroid above 0.001, most were also found in blood.

RNA transcripts gave rise to amplified TCR beta CDR3 regions. RT-PCR in the first round (using the HTBI primer set) targeted the TCR CDR3. In TCRdb, the multiplex PCR reads were re-called with MiXCR into one record per CDR3 protein. The table lists under 650,000 distinct CDR3 sequences, roughly 15% of them singletons. Sequenced input: blood. This sequence originates from a woman aged 25 to 39 with Graves' hyperthyroidism. The rearrangement links TRBV20-1 to TRBJ2-3, with 9 bases identical to TRBD1. CDR3: CSAWDRVIPSTDTQYF. CDR3 DNA: TGCAGTGCCTGGGACAGGGTTATACCTAGCACAGATACGCAGTATTTT.